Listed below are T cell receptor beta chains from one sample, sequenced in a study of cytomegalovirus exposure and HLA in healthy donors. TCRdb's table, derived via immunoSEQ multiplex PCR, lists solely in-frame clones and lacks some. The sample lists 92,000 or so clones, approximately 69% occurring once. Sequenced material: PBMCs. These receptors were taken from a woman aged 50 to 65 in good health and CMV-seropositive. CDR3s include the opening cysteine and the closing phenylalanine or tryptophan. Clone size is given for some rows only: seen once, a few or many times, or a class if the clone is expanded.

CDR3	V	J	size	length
CASSLRGWTEAFF	TRBV27	TRBJ1-1	.	13
CASRHQGGGGNTIYF	TRBV6-5	TRBJ1-3	.	15
CASSLDGVYGYTF	TRBV18	TRBJ1-2	.	13
CASSLGRGGPQETQYF	TRBV7-9	TRBJ2-5	once	16
CASSPDWNQPQHF	TRBV7-7	TRBJ1-5	.	13
CASSPGQGLSAEQFF	TRBV19	TRBJ2-1	.	15
CASSRGDRRHGEQYF	TRBV7-9	TRBJ2-7	.	15
CASSSTQGTNTGELFF	TRBV4-3	TRBJ2-2	.	16
CASSRWSSGNTIYF	TRBV2	TRBJ1-3	.	14
CASSSSRDSSYEQYF	TRBV7-2	TRBJ2-7	.	15
CASSAGGDRLRAFF	TRBV10-2	TRBJ1-1	.	14
CASSYSRGGSYNEQFF	TRBV6-5	TRBJ2-1	.	16
CASSSSRGSYEQYF	TRBV7-2	.	.	14
CASSELGGGYEQYF	TRBV2	TRBJ2-7	.	14
CASSFDRAAGELFF	TRBV18	TRBJ2-2	few	14
CAIRGVLGQPQHF	TRBV10-3	TRBJ1-5	.	13
CASSLDANYEQYF	TRBV7-2	TRBJ2-7	.	13
CASISHSQGLHGYTF	TRBV6-5	TRBJ1-2	.	15
CASSQDSTSGGSRNIQYF	TRBV4-2	TRBJ2-4	many	18
CASSWTGMKDNYGYTF	TRBV6-5	TRBJ1-2	.	16
CASRGGTDNNQPQHF	TRBV6-6	TRBJ1-5	.	15
CASSEIVGGDQLDGYTF	TRBV6-1	TRBJ1-2	few	17
CASSLSVGGHASNQPQHF	TRBV7-8	TRBJ1-5	once	18
CASSPTGMSTDTQYF	TRBV5-1	TRBJ2-3	.	15
CASSHSGQGAQPQHF	TRBV4-2	TRBJ1-5	.	15
CASSLGDRHNYGYTF	TRBV7-6	TRBJ1-2	.	15